Below, 30 T cell receptor beta chains from the same sample are listed, as sequenced in a study of blood T cell repertoires in COVID-19. Some clones are missing from TCRdb's copy, which holds only in-frame ones; the method was immunoSEQ multiplex PCR. Here the sample spans 400,000 or so clones, about 90% being singletons. Material: PBMCs or T cells enriched from blood (not recorded which). The receptors were gathered from a man aged 18-30 years who had recovered from COVID-19.

The chain uses TRBV19 and TRBJ2-1; unclear D gene. There are 11 residues in the CDR3. Germline CDR1 and CDR2: LNHDA and SQIVND (reference sequence). V lost 7 bases to trimming and J lost 4 bases, with 5 bases between them. The CDR3 spells CASTRYNEQFF. The CDR3 bases are TGTGCCAGTACCAGGTACAATGAGCAGTTCTTC. Variable domain in full (rest from reference TRBV19 and TRBJ2-1): DGGITQSPKYLFRKEGQNVTLSCEQNLNHDAMYWYRQDPGQGLRLIYYSQIVNDFQKGDIAEGYSVSREKKESFPLTVTSAQKNPTAFYLCASTRYNEQFFGPGTRLTVL.

As concerns this clone: The sample carries other DNA sequences with the same CDR3. The chain joins TRBV29-1 to TRBJ1-1; D possibly corresponds to TRBD1 (5 bases). The germline CDR1 and CDR2 sequences are SQVTM and ANQGSEA. Trimming left V 4 bases short and J 2 bases short, with 8 bases between. The CDR3 extends over 12 amino acids. The CDR3 DNA reads as TGCAGCGTTGCCCAGGGAAACACTGAAGCTTTCTTT. It translates to CSVAQGNTEAFF.

This clone was counted a few times. This chain joins TRBV2 and TRBJ1-6; TRBD1 aligns across 7 bases. The CDR3 has 14 amino acids. Trimming at V came to 4 bases and at J to 8 bases, leaving 5 bases not matched to a gene. Germline CDR1 reads SNHLY; CDR2 reads FYNNEI. The CDR3, as DNA: TGTGCCAGCAGTGTTCGAACAGGGGATTCACCCCTCCACTTT. This gives the protein CASSVRTGDSPLHF.

On this clone: Other DNA sequences from this sample encode an identical CDR3 as well. The V call is TRBV27, the J call TRBJ1-6; 10 bases are a match to TRBD1. Trimming removed 6 bases from V and 7 bases from J; junction bases left unmatched: 3. The CDR3 has 14 residues. Per the germline V gene, CDR1 is MNHEY and CDR2 is SMNVEV (reference sequence). CDR3 sequence reads: CASRRTGGNSPLHF. CDR3 nucleotides: TGTGCCAGCAGACGGACAGGGGGGAATTCACCCCTCCACTTT.

J is TRBJ2-5 and V is TRBV19; possible D gene TRBD2, 5 bases. Germline CDR1 is LNHDA and CDR2 is SQIVND (reference sequence). The CDR3 contains 15 residues. Deletions cut 3 bases from V and 5 bases from J, with 16 bases between. In DNA, the CDR3 is TGTGCCAGTAGTATGGTCCTCAGTCGGGGTGAGACCCAGTACTTC. It translates to CASSMVLSRGETQYF.

The V and J genes are TRBV28 and TRBJ1-6; D is uncertain. CDR1 and CDR2 from the germline V gene are MDHEN and SYDVKM. The CDR3 sequence is 12 residues long. V was shortened by 3 bases and J by 7 bases, with 4 bases between the two germline ends. The CDR3 nucleotides read TGTGCCAGCAGTTTCCCAAATTCACCCCTCCACTTT. Amino acids: CASSFPNSPLHF.

The chain couples TRBV9 to TRBJ2-1; maybe TRBD2 (6 bases). The V end lost 2 bases, the J end lost 7 bases, and 19 bases lay between the germline ends. Germline CDR1 reads SGDLS; CDR2 reads YYNGEE. This CDR3 is built from 16 residues. The CDR3 bases are TGTGCCAGCAGCGTTCACGGGAGTCCGCTGGGGAATGAGCAGTTCTTC. It translates to CASSVHGSPLGNEQFF.

The chain joins TRBV2 to TRBJ2-1; 9 bases are a match to TRBD2. J gave up 2 bases and V 1 base, and 3 bases lay outside the gene matches. The CDR3 sequence is 16 residues long. Germline V lookup: CDR1 SNHLY, CDR2 FYNNEI. The CDR3 reads CASSEEAGGAYNEQFF. As DNA, the CDR3 is TGTGCCAGCAGTGAAGAGGCGGGAGGGGCCTACAATGAGCAGTTCTTC.

In regard to this clone: Other DNA sequences in this sample translate to the same CDR3. The rearrangement joins TRBV18 to TRBJ1-2; D is unresolved. Trimming cost V 2 bases and J 4 bases, with 8 bases left between them. Germline assignment: CDR1 KGHSH and CDR2 LQKENI. CDR3 size: 13 residues. This chain's CDR3 is CASSPGQIYGYTF. Here the CDR3 DNA reads TGTGCCAGCTCACCAGGGCAGATCTATGGCTACACCTTC.

This rearrangement joins TRBV18 to TRBJ1-2; 12 positions match TRBD1. Germline V gives CDR1 KGHSH, CDR2 LQKENI. V was pared by 2 bases and J by 5 bases, with 9 bases of the junction left unmatched. There are 17 residues in the CDR3. CDR3: CASSPTGQGARQYGYTF. DNA for the CDR3: TGTGCCAGCTCACCAACGGGACAGGGGGCGCGTCAATATGGCTACACCTTC.

V gene TRBV6-6 combines with J gene TRBJ1-2; D is uncertain. The CDR3 runs to 12 residues. V gave up 6 bases and J gave up 4 bases, with 9 bases separating them. CDR1 is MNHNY, CDR2 SVGAGI, per germline (reference sequence). The CDR3 here is CASSRGGYGYTF. In nucleotides, the CDR3 is TGTGCCAGCAGCCGAGGAGGCTATGGCTACACCTTC.

The rearrangement joins TRBV3-1 (or the pseudogene TRBV3-2) to TRBJ2-7; D is perhaps TRBD2 (6 bases). Trimming cost V 3 bases and J 6 bases, with 15 bases left between them. CDR3 length equals 14 residues. The germline V gene has CDR1 LGHDT and CDR2 YNNKEL (reference sequence). CDR3 nucleotides: TGTGCCAGCAGCCAGAGAGGGACTTTTGGCGAGCAGTACTTC. It is translated as CASSQRGTFGEQYF.

The CDR3 bases are TGTGCCATCAGTCTCCAGACTAGCGGGATTTCATATGAGCAGTTCTTC. This gives the protein CAISLQTSGISYEQFF. J is TRBJ2-1 and V is TRBV10-3; 11 bases match TRBD2. The CDR3 covers 16 residues. After removal of 5 bases from V and 8 bases from J, the junction contained 11 bases not matched to a gene. Germline values: CDR1 ENHRY, CDR2 SYGVKD.

The gene calls are TRBV27 and TRBJ1-1, with D possibly matching TRBD1 (5 bases). Trimming stripped 7 bases from V and 1 base from J, with 19 bases between. The germline V gene has CDR1 MNHEY and CDR2 SMNVEV (reference sequence). The CDR3 has 16 residues. CDR3 sequence reads: CASTPSGVGRNTEAFF. CDR3 sequence (DNA): TGTGCCAGCACCCCCTCGGGGGTAGGGAGGAACACTGAAGCTTTCTTT.

This clone was detected only a few times. This chain connects TRBV10-2 to TRBJ1-2; 8 bases align to TRBD1. This CDR3 contains 15 residues. After removal of 8 bases from V and 3 bases from J, the junction contained 11 bases not matched to a gene. CDR1 is WSHSY and CDR2 is SAAADI in the germline V gene. The CDR3, as DNA: TGCGCCAGCCACGATACAGGGGGAAGCTACTATGGCTACACCTTC. It yields the protein CASHDTGGSYYGYTF.

V gene TRBV2 combines with J gene TRBJ1-6; 7 nucleotides match TRBD1. This CDR3 contains 15 residues. V was pared by 5 bases and J by 6 bases, with 7 bases of the junction left unmatched. Germline CDR1 SNHLY, CDR2 FYNNEI. The DNA of the CDR3 is TGTGCCAGCAGTTTGGGACAGAGCGCTAATTCACCCCTCCACTTT. The encoded protein is CASSLGQSANSPLHF.

This clone was detected once. The V and J genes are TRBV10-3 and TRBJ2-5, with 10 bases aligning to TRBD2. Germline lookup yields CDR1 ENHRY and CDR2 SYGVKD. V was pared by 2 bases and J by 1 base, with 13 bases of the junction left unmatched. This CDR3 has 19 residues. The CDR3 DNA is TGTGCCATCAGTGAGAGGGGTATCCTAGCGGGAGACCCCCAAGAGACCCAGTACTTC. Translated: CAISERGILAGDPQETQYF.

V usage is TRBV21-1 and J usage is TRBJ1-1; the table names TRBD1, a call not compared with the DNA. TRBV21-1 is shown as a pseudogene. This CDR3 contains 15 residues. CDR3 region: CASSMHRGPNTEAFF. In DNA form, the CDR3 reads TGTGCCAGCAGCATGCACAGGGGCCCGAACACTGAAGCTTTCTTT.

The chain employs TRBV20-1 and TRBJ2-5, with D possibly being TRBD1 (5 bases). Per the germline V gene, CDR1 is DFQATT and CDR2 is SNEGSKA (reference sequence). This CDR3 comprises 13 residues. Trimming left V 3 bases short and J 9 bases short, with 17 bases between. In DNA, the CDR3 is TGCAGTGCTAGTCGGACAACGGTGTTGGCCCAGTACTTC. Translation: CSASRTTVLAQYF.

The chain recombines TRBV2 with TRBJ2-3; 11 bases match TRBD2. The CDR3 runs 15 residues. Per germline, CDR1 SNHLY and CDR2 FYNNEI. V lost 6 bases and J lost 2; bases outside the gene matches: 4. CDR3: CASRRLAGNTDTQYF. In nucleotides, the CDR3 is TGTGCCAGCAGGAGACTAGCGGGGAACACAGATACGCAGTATTTT.

The genes are TRBV30 and TRBJ2-5; D uncertain. The CDR3 runs 13 residues. Germline loops: CDR1 GTSNPN, CDR2 SVGIG (reference sequence). V was shortened by 3 bases and J by 3 bases, with 11 bases between the two germline ends. The CDR3 nucleotides are TGTGCCTGGAGCCCTGGAGTGAAAGAGACCCAGTACTTC. Its translation is CAWSPGVKETQYF.

V usage is TRBV28 and J usage is TRBJ1-2, with no clear D. Trimming shortened V by 6 bases and J by 2 bases, and 10 bases separated the two germline ends. The CDR3 contains 13 residues. Germline loops: CDR1 MDHEN, CDR2 SYDVKM. CDR3 in DNA: TGTGCCAGCAGACCTCAGGCAAACTATGGCTACACCTTC. Translating it yields CASRPQANYGYTF.

The V call is TRBV6-4, the J call TRBJ2-1, with TRBD1 as a possible D gene (5 bases). Trimming left V 3 bases short and J 4 bases short, with 13 bases between. There are 15 residues in the CDR3. Germline V CDR1 and CDR2: MRHNA, SNTAGT. As DNA, the CDR3 is TGTGCCAGCAGTGATAGGGCAGGGCCATACAATGAGCAGTTCTTC. This gives the protein CASSDRAGPYNEQFF.

This chain joins TRBV28 and TRBJ2-3, with 9 positions matching TRBD2. J was trimmed by 7 bases and V by 3 bases; bases with no gene match: 11. The length of the CDR3 is 16 residues. Per the germline V gene, CDR1 is MDHEN and CDR2 is SYDVKM. The DNA for the CDR3 is TGTGCCAGCAGTTTCGGGTCCGGGACTAGCACCAATACGCAGTATTTT. Amino acid sequence: CASSFGSGTSTNTQYF.

The chain employs TRBV3-1 (or the pseudogene TRBV3-2) and TRBJ2-3; 10 bases fit TRBD2. Germline V lookup: CDR1 LGHDT, CDR2 YNNKEL (reference sequence). The CDR3 loop spans 15 amino acids. V shed 4 bases, J shed 4 bases, and the junction held 5 bases outside the gene matches. The CDR3 spells CASSRIAGGSDTQYF. The DNA for the CDR3 is TGTGCCAGCAGCCGAATAGCGGGGGGTTCAGATACGCAGTATTTT.

The V call is TRBV27, the J call TRBJ2-7; perhaps TRBD2 as D (6 bases). The CDR3 totals 13 residues. Germline CDR1 MNHEY, CDR2 SMNVEV (reference sequence). V dropped 5 bases and J dropped 3 bases, with 11 bases sitting between them. Here the CDR3 reads CASSPSAGYEQYF. The CDR3 nucleotides are TGTGCCAGCAGTCCTAGCGCCGGCTACGAGCAGTACTTC.

There are a few counts of this clone. This chain joins TRBV7-2 and TRBJ1-2; TRBD1 aligns across 7 bases. This CDR3 is built from 15 residues. After removal of 2 bases from V and 8 bases from J, the junction contained 11 bases not matched to a gene. Germline lookup yields CDR1 SGHTA and CDR2 FQGNSA. The CDR3 here is CASSLSRTGPQGYTF. CDR3 in DNA: TGTGCCAGCAGCTTATCGCGGACAGGCCCCCAGGGCTACACCTTC.

The rearrangement links TRBV5-4 to TRBJ1-2; tentative D call: TRBD1 (5 bases). V dropped 5 bases and J dropped 7 bases, with 18 bases sitting between them. The CDR3 totals 14 residues. Per the germline V gene, CDR1 is SGHNT and CDR2 is YYREEE (reference sequence). The CDR3 sequence is CASRGDPGVVGYTF. The CDR3 DNA reads TGTGCCAGCAGGGGGGATCCGGGGGTCGTTGGCTACACCTTC.

The rearrangement links TRBV27 to TRBJ2-7; the D is unclear. The CDR3 runs 13 residues. Germline values: CDR1 MNHEY, CDR2 SMNVEV (reference sequence). Trimming took off 2 bases at V and 0 bases at J, with 5 bases between the two ends. The CDR3 loop is CASSLAVSYEQYF. The CDR3 DNA follows: TGTGCCAGCAGTTTAGCGGTCTCCTACGAGCAGTACTTC.

This chain connects TRBV6-5 to TRBJ1-1, with D maybe TRBD1 (6 bases). Trimming took off 4 bases at V and 5 bases at J, with 11 bases between the two ends. CDR3 length: 13 amino acids. Germline assignment: CDR1 MNHEY and CDR2 SVGAGI. The CDR3 spells CASSSQGSTEAFF. The CDR3 DNA reads TGTGCCAGCAGTTCCCAGGGGAGTACTGAAGCTTTCTTT.